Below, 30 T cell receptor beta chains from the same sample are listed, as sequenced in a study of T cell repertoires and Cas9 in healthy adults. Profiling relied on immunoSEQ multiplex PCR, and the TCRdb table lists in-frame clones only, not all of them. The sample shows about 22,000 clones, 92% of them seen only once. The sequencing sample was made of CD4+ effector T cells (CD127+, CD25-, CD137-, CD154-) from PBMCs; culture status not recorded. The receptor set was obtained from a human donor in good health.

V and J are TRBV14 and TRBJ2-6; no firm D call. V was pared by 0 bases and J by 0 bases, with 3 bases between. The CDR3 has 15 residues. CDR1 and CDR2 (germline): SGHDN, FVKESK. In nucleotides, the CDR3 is TGTGCCAGCAGCCAAGATGCCTCTGGGGCCAACGTCCTGACTTTC. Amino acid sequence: CASSQDASGANVLTF.

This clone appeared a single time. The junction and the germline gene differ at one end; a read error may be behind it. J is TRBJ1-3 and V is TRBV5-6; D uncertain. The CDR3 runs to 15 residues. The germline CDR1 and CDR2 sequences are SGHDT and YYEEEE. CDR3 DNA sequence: TGTGCCAGCAGCTTGTTTGGGGTGGACGGAAACACCACATATTTT. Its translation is CASSLFGVDGNTTYF.

The DNA of the CDR3 is TGTGCCAGCAGCCTAGCGAACTCCTACAATGAGCAGTTCTTC. It codes for CASSLANSYNEQFF. The chain recombines TRBV2 with TRBJ2-1; possibly TRBD2 for D (6 bases). Germline V gene lookup returns CDR1 SNHLY and CDR2 FYNNEI. The CDR3 loop spans 14 amino acids. The V end was cut by 6 bases, the J end by 0 bases, with 9 bases between.

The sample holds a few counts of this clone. In DNA, the CDR3 is TGTGCCAGTAGTATAGGCCCCGTAAGGTTTCAGAGATGGGGCTATGGCTACACCTTC. This translates into CASSIGPVRFQRWGYGYTF. The V call is TRBV19, the J call TRBJ1-2; D is uncertain. The CDR3 sequence is 19 residues long. Germline-derived CDR1 and CDR2 are LNHDA and SQIVND (reference sequence). Trimming left V 1 base short and J 4 bases short, with 25 bases between. Based on the CDR3 plus reference TRBV19 and TRBJ1-2, the full variable domain is DGGITQSPKYLFRKEGQNVTLSCEQNLNHDAMYWYRQDPGQGLRLIYYSQIVNDFQKGDIAEGYSVSREKKESFPLTVTSAQKNPTAFYLCASSIGPVRFQRWGYGYTFGSGTRLTVV.

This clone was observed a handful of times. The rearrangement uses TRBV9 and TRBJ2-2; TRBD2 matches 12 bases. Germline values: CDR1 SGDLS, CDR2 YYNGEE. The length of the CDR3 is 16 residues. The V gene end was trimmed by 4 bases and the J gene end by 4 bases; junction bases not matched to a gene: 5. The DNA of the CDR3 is TGTGCCAGCAGCCCTAGCGGGAGGGCCACCACCGGGGAGCTGTTTTTT. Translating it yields CASSPSGRATTGELFF.

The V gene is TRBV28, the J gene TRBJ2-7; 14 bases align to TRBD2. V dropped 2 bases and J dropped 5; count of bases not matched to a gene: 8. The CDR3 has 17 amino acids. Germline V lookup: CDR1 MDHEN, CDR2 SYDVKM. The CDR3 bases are TGTGCCAGCAGTTTAACCCTGATGGGACTAGCGGGAGACGAGCAGTACGTC. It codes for CASSLTLMGLAGDEQYV.

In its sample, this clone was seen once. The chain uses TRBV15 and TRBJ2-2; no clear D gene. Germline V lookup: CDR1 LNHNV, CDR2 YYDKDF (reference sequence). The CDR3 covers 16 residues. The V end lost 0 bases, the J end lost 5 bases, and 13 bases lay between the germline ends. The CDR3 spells CATSRDRRSGTGELFF. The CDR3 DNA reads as TGTGCCACCAGCAGAGATCGCCGCAGTGGGACCGGGGAGCTGTTTTTT.

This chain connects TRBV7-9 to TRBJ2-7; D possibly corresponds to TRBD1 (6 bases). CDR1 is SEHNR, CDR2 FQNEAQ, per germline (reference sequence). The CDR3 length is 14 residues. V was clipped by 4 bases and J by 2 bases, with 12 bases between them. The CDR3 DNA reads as TGTGCCAGCAGCTCAGGGGTACGAACCTACGAGCAGTACTTC. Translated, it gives CASSSGVRTYEQYF.

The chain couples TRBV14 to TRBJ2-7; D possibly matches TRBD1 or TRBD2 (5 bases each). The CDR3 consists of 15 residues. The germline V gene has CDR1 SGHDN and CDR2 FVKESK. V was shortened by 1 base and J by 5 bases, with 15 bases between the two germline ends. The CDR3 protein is CASSQGTGGRHEQYV. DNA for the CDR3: TGTGCCAGCAGCCAAGGAACTGGGGGTCGGCACGAGCAGTACGTC.

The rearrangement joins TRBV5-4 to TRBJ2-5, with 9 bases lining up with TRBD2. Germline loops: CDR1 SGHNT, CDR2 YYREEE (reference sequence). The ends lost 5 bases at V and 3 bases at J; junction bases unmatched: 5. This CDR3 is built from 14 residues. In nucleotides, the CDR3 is TGTGCCAGCAGGCCGGGACTAGCAGAAGAGACCCAGTACTTC. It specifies CASRPGLAEETQYF.

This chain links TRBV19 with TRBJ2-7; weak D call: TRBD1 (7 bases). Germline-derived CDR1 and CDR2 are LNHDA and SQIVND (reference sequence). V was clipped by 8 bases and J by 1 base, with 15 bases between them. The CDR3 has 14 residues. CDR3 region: CASLDPGGSYEQYV. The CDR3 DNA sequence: TGTGCCAGTCTCGACCCAGGGGGGTCCTACGAGCAGTACGTC.

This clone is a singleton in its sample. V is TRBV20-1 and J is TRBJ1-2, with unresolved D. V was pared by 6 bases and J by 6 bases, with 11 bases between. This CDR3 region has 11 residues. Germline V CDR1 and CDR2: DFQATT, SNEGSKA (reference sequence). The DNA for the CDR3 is TGCAGTGCAAGCTTACATGATGGCTACACCTTC. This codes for CSASLHDGYTF.

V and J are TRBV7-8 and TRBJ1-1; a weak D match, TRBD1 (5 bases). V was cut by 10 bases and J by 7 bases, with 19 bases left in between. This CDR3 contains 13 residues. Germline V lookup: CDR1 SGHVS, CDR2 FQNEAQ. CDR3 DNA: TGTGCCATCGGTGCCGAGGGGAATGGTGAAGCTTTCTTT. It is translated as CAIGAEGNGEAFF.

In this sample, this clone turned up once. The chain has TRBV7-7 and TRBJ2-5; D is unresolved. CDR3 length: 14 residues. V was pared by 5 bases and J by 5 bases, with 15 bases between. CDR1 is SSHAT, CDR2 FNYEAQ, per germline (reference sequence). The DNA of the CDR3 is TGTGCCAGCAGCCCCGTAGGCACCTCGGAGACCCAGTACTTC. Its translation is CASSPVGTSETQYF.

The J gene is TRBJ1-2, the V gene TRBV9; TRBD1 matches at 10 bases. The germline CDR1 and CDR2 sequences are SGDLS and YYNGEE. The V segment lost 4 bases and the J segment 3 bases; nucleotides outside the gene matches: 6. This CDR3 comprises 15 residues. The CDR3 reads CASSPRTGGDYGYTF. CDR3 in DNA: TGTGCCAGCAGCCCCCGGACAGGGGGAGACTATGGCTACACCTTC.

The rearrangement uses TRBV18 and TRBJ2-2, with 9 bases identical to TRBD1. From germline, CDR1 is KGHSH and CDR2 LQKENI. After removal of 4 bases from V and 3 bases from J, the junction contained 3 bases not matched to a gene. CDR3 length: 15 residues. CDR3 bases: TGTGCCAGCTCACTGGACAGGGGAGACACCGGGGAGCTGTTTTTT. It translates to CASSLDRGDTGELFF.

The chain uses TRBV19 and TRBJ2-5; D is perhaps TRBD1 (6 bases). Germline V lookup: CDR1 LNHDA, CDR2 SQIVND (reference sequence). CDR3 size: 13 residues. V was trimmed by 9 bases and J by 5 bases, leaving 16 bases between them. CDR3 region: CASQQGSYETQYF. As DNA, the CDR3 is TGTGCCAGCCAACAGGGATCGTACGAGACCCAGTACTTC.

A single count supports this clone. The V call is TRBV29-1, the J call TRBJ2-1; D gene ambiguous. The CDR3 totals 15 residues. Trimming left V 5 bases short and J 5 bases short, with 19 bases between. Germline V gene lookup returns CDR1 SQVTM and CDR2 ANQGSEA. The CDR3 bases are TGCAGCGTTAAGATGTTCTCCGGGCCGAACAATGAGCAGTTCTTC. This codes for CSVKMFSGPNNEQFF.

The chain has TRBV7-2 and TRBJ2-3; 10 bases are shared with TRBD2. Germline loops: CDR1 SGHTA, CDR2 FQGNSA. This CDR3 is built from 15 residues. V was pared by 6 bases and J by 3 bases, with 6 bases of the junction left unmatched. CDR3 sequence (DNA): TGTGCCAGCAGGGGGATAGCGGGGGGTACAGATACGCAGTATTTT. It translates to CASRGIAGGTDTQYF.

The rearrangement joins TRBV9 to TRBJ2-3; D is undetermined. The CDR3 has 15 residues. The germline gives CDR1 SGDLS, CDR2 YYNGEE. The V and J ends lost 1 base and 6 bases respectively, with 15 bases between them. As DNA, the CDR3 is TGTGCCAGCAGCGTAACCCTTTTTAGTCACGATACGCAGTATTTT. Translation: CASSVTLFSHDTQYF.

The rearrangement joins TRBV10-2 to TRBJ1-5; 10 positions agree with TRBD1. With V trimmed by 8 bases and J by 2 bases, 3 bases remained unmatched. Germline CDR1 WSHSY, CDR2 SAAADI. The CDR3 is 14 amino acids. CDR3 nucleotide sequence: TGCGCCAGCTCCGGGACAGGGGGCAATCAGCCCCAGCATTTT. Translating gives CASSGTGGNQPQHF.

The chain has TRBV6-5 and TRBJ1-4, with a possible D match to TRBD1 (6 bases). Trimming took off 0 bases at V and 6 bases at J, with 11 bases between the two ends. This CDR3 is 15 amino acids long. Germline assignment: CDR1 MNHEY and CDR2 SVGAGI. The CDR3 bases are TGTGCCAGCAGTTACTCGCCAGGGGTAGATGAAAAACTGTTTTTT. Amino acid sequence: CASSYSPGVDEKLFF.

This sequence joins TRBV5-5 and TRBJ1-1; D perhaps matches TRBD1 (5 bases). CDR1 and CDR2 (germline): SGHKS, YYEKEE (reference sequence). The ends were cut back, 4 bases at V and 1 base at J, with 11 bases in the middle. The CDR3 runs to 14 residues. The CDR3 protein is CASSRDPGNTEAFF. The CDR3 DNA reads TGTGCCAGCAGCCGGGACCCTGGGAACACTGAAGCTTTCTTT.

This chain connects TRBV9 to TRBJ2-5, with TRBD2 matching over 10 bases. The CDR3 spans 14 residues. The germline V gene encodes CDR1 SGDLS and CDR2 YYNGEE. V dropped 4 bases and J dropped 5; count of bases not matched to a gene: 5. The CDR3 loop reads CASSPPSGSETQYF. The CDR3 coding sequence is TGTGCCAGCAGCCCGCCTAGCGGGAGTGAGACCCAGTACTTC.

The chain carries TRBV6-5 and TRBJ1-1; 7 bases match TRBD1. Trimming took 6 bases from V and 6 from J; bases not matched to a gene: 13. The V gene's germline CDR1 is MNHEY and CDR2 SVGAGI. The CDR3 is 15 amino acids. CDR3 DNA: TGTGCCAGCAGCCTCGGTAGACAGGGAAAGGCTGAAGCTTTCTTT. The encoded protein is CASSLGRQGKAEAFF.

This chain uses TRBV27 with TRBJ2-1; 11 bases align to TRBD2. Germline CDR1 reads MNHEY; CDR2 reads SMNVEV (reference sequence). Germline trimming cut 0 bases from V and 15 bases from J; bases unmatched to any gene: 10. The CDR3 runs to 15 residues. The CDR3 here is CASSLSGAGTSGPFF. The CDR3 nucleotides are TGTGCCAGCAGTTTATCAGGCGCGGGGACTAGCGGCCCGTTCTTC.

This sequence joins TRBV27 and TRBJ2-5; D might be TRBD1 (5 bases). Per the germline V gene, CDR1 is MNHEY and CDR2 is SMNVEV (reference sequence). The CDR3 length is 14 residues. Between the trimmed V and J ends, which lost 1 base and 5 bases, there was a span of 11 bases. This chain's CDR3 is CASSLLGVPETQYF. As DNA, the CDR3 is TGTGCCAGCAGTTTATTAGGGGTCCCGGAGACCCAGTACTTC.

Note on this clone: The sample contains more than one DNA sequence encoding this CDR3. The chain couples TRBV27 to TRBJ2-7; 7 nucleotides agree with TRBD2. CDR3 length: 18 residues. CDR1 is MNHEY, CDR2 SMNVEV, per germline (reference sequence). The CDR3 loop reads CASSLGLENRGSRYEQYV. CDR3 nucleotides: TGCGCCAGCAGTTTAGGGCTCGAAAACCGCGGGAGTAGGTACGAGCAGTACGTC.

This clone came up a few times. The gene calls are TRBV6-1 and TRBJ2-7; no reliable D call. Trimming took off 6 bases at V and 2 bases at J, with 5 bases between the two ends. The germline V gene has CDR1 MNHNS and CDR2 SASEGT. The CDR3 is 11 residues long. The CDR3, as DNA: TGTGCCAGCAGGGAACCCTACGAGCAGTACGTC. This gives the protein CASREPYEQYV.

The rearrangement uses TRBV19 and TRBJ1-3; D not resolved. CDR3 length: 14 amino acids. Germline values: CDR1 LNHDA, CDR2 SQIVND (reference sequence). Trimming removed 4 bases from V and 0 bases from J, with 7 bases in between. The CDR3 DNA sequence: TGTGCCAGTAGTACGGTAGGCTCTGGAAACACCATATATTTT. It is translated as CASSTVGSGNTIYF.